The 25 T cell receptor beta chains below were found in one sample sequenced in a study of immune characterization of retroperitoneal liposarcoma (dated by TCRdb to 2018 to 2020). The library was built by means of PCR. The sequencer listed for this sample is NextSeq 500. TCRdb passed the public sequencing reads through fastp at Q25 and MiXCR, retaining productive beta sequences. Under each unique CDR3 protein, matching rows form one entry showing the most common genes and DNA. The sample table records about 10,000 distinct CDR3 sequences; 37% of these occur just once. The ten largest clones take up under 30% of the sample. The specimen sequenced was tumor tissue. These receptors originate from a male donor with retroperitoneal liposarcoma.

In this sample, this clonotype turned up a few times. The gene calls are TRBV7-6 and TRBJ2-7; D is perhaps TRBD2 (5 bases). The CDR3 is 14 amino acids. V gave up 5 bases and J gave up 5 bases, with 16 bases separating them. Germline-derived CDR1 and CDR2 are SGHVS and FNYEAQ. The CDR3 loop reads CASSVGGRRNEQYF. CDR3 coding DNA: TGTGCCAGCAGCGTTGGAGGCCGTCGCAACGAGCAGTACTTC.

This clonotype is classed as medium-sized. The chain joins TRBV6-1 to TRBJ2-5; D may be TRBD1 (6 bases). With 1 base removed from V and 1 base from J, the gap between germline ends came to 10 bases. Germline CDR1 MNHNS, CDR2 SASEGT. The CDR3 loop spans 15 amino acids. The CDR3 is CASSEGSGAQETQYF. Written as DNA, the CDR3 is TGTGCCAGCAGTGAAGGGTCAGGGGCCCAAGAGACCCAGTACTTC.

The CDR3 DNA is TGTGCCAGCAGCTTATTAGGCGGAAACACTGAAGCTTTCTTT. As protein: CASSLLGGNTEAFF. This chain uses TRBV7-9 with TRBJ1-1, with unresolved D. The CDR3 contains 14 residues. Germline assignment: CDR1 SEHNR and CDR2 FQNEAQ (reference sequence). The V end lost 2 bases, the J end lost 2 bases, and 9 bases lay between the germline ends.

By proportion, this clonotype is medium-sized. This clone may be a read error of a much larger clone one base away. This chain uses TRBV6-1 with TRBJ2-1; either TRBD1 or TRBD2 may supply D (5 bases each). Germline V gives CDR1 MNHNS, CDR2 SASEGT. Trimming left V 1 base short and J 10 bases short, with 8 bases between. CDR3 size: 12 residues. The CDR3 nucleotides read TGTGCCAGCAGTGAAGTAGGGGACGAGCAGTTCTTC. It encodes CASSEVGDEQFF.

This clonotype was counted between two and nine times. The chain has TRBV6-6 and TRBJ2-1; 15 nucleotides agree with TRBD2. J lost 7 bases, V lost 4 bases, and 5 bases had no gene match. The germline V gene encodes CDR1 MNHNY and CDR2 SVGAGI (reference sequence). The CDR3 has 16 amino acids. CDR3 in DNA: TGTGCCAGCAGTTCGGGACTAGCGGGAGGATGGAATGAGCAGTTCTTC. Its translation is CASSSGLAGGWNEQFF.

The gene calls are TRBV6-1 and TRBJ2-2; D possibly corresponds to TRBD1 (5 bases). The V and J ends lost 6 bases and 6 bases respectively, with 5 bases between them. This CDR3 contains 11 residues. Germline values: CDR1 MNHNS, CDR2 SASEGT. The CDR3 sequence is CASRQAGELFF. In DNA form, the CDR3 reads TGTGCCAGCAGACAGGCCGGGGAGCTGTTTTTT.

The rearrangement joins TRBV11-2 to TRBJ2-5; 8 nucleotides line up with TRBD2. Germline V CDR1 and CDR2: SGHAT, FQNNGV. This CDR3 has 17 residues. V lost 1 base to trimming and J lost 11 bases; unmatched junction nucleotides: 18. The CDR3 DNA reads TGTGCCAGCAGCTTAGGGTTAGGGACTAGGACCTACAATGAGCAGTACTTC. Translating gives CASSLGLGTRTYNEQYF.

The genes are TRBV24-1 and TRBJ2-5; either TRBD1 or TRBD2 may fit D (7 bases each). Gene TRBJ2-7 matches the end of the DNA better, so the J call may be wrong. Germline CDR1 and CDR2: KGHDR and SFDVKD. This CDR3 is 16 amino acids long. For the CDR3, the DNA is TGTGCCACCAGTGACCCACGACAGGGAGGGATGTACGAGCAGTACTTC. Translating gives CATSDPRQGGMYEQYF.

V gene TRBV6-1 combines with J gene TRBJ1-2, with 8 bases matching TRBD1. This CDR3 has 14 residues. V lost 7 bases to trimming and J lost 3 bases; unmatched junction nucleotides: 7. From germline, CDR1 is MNHNS and CDR2 SASEGT. CDR3 DNA sequence: TGTGCCAGCACCTCGACAGGGGACTACTATGGCTACACCTTC. It encodes CASTSTGDYYGYTF.

V gene TRBV10-2 combines with J gene TRBJ2-5; D possibly corresponds to TRBD1 (6 bases). The CDR3 sequence is 12 residues long. V was clipped by 11 bases and J by 1 base, with 11 bases between them. Germline assignment: CDR1 WSHSY and CDR2 SAAADI. DNA for the CDR3: TGCGCCGCCTTGGGGGCCCAAGAGACCCAGTACTTC. As protein: CAALGAQETQYF.

The table lists this clonotype with a few counts. The rearrangement links TRBV12-3 or TRBV12-4 to TRBJ2-1; 8 bases line up with TRBD2. V dropped 2 bases and J dropped 13; count of bases not matched to a gene: 13. This CDR3 spans 15 amino acids. This chain's CDR3 is CASSLSGGAKNIQFF. The CDR3 bases are TGTGCCAGCAGTTTATCCGGGGGGGCCAAAAACATTCAGTTCTTC.

This clonotype has a single count. This sequence joins TRBV7-2 and TRBJ1-4, with 9 bases lining up with TRBD1. The ends lost 6 bases at V and 8 bases at J; junction bases unmatched: 10. The germline CDR1 and CDR2 sequences are SGHTA and FQGNSA. This CDR3 comprises 15 residues. The CDR3 DNA reads TGTGCCAGCAGTCCCACTCCAGGACAGGGGGAAAAACTGTTTTTT. Translation gives CASSPTPGQGEKLFF. Combining the CDR3 with reference TRBV7-2 and TRBJ1-4 gives the whole variable domain GAGVSQSPSNKVTEKGKDVELRCDPISGHTALYWYRQSLGQGLEFLIYFQGNSAPDKSGLPSDRFSAERTGGSVSTLTIQRTQQEDSAVYLCASSPTPGQGEKLFFGSGTQLSVL.

The chain carries TRBV6-5 and TRBJ1-6, with 10 bases matching TRBD1. Unmatched junction bases numbered 8, after V lost 2 bases and J lost 7 bases. Per germline, CDR1 MNHEY and CDR2 SVGAGI. This CDR3 contains 17 residues. CDR3 nucleotide sequence: TGTGCCAGCAGTTACGCAGGTCGGGACAGGGGCAATTCACCCCTCCACTTT. Translation gives CASSYAGRDRGNSPLHF.

In this sample, this clonotype turned up once. This chain joins TRBV6-1 and TRBJ1-3; no definite D call. Per germline, CDR1 MNHNS and CDR2 SASEGT. The CDR3 sequence is 15 residues long. V gave up 6 bases and J gave up 0 bases, with 12 bases separating them. CDR3 amino acids: CASRTLGYSGNTIYF. The CDR3 DNA sequence: TGTGCCAGCAGAACTCTTGGGTACTCTGGAAACACCATATATTTT.

This clonotype was detected many times. The V gene is TRBV6-1, the J gene TRBJ2-3; 10 bases map to TRBD1. CDR3 length: 16 residues. The germline V gene has CDR1 MNHNS and CDR2 SASEGT. Trimming removed 1 base from V and 6 bases from J; junction bases left unmatched: 7. The CDR3 here is CASSEGGTGVSDTQYF. CDR3 DNA: TGTGCCAGCAGTGAAGGTGGGACAGGGGTGAGTGATACGCAGTATTTT.

V and J are TRBV5-5 and TRBJ2-1, with TRBD2 matching 12 bases. The V and J ends lost 4 bases and 5 bases, in that order; junction bases with no gene match: 4. This CDR3 is 15 amino acids long. The V gene's germline CDR1 is SGHKS and CDR2 YYEKEE (reference sequence). The CDR3 reads CASSNGLAGNNEQFF. In DNA, the CDR3 is TGTGCCAGCAGCAATGGACTAGCGGGAAACAATGAGCAGTTCTTC.

A few counts support this clonotype. This chain joins TRBV28 and TRBJ1-1; 8 bases fit TRBD1. V shed 6 bases and J 0 bases; nucleotides not matched to a gene: 3. Germline V CDR1 and CDR2: MDHEN, SYDVKM. This CDR3 has 14 residues. The DNA of the CDR3 is TGTGCCAGCAGAACAGGGGGTATGAACACTGAAGCTTTCTTT. Its translation: CASRTGGMNTEAFF.

This clonotype was detected a few times. The junction shows a germline mismatch at one end, possibly a read error. The rearrangement uses TRBV7-7 and TRBJ2-1; the match to TRBD2 covers 13 bases. Germline V CDR1 and CDR2: SSHAT, FNYEAQ (reference sequence). The CDR3 consists of 14 residues. CDR3 loop: CASSPGLAGVEQFF. The CDR3 coding sequence is TGTGCTAGCAGCCCCGGACTAGCGGGAGTTGAGCAGTTCTTC.

The chain recombines TRBV12-3 or TRBV12-4 with TRBJ1-1; D perhaps matches TRBD1 (5 bases). V was shortened by 6 bases and J by 1 base, with 9 bases between the two germline ends. The CDR3 sequence is 13 residues long. The CDR3 loop is CASRGRENTEAFF. As DNA, the CDR3 is TGTGCCAGCAGGGGACGGGAGAACACTGAAGCTTTCTTT.

The V gene is TRBV5-3, the J gene TRBJ2-5; D is possibly TRBD2 (6 bases). The J call could be wrong; TRBJ2-7 is a better fit for the DNA end. TRBV5-3 is placed among ORFs of uncertain function. This CDR3 comprises 17 residues. The CDR3 DNA reads TGTGCCAGCAGCACCCGATCGGGGTGGCGGGGAGGTCGCGAGCAGTACTTC. It yields the protein CASSTRSGWRGGREQYF.

This clonotype was picked up a small number of times. The chain combines TRBV4-1 with TRBJ2-5, with 7 positions matching TRBD1. V shed 1 base and J 1 base; nucleotides not matched to a gene: 6. The CDR3 is 16 residues long. From germline, CDR1 is MGHRA and CDR2 YSYEKL. The chain's CDR3 is CASSQGQGYSQETQYF. CDR3 nucleotides: TGCGCCAGCAGCCAAGGACAGGGATACTCCCAAGAGACCCAGTACTTC.

V usage is TRBV6-6 and J usage is TRBJ2-5; D unresolved. The J call may be incorrect, as the DNA end agrees better with TRBJ2-7. CDR1 is MNHNY, CDR2 SVGAGI, per germline (reference sequence). The length of the CDR3 is 16 residues. The CDR3 DNA reads TGTGCCAGCAGTTACTCTGCCGGCCCACCCTCCTACGAGCAGTACTTC. It codes for CASSYSAGPPSYEQYF.

This clonotype was picked up many times. This chain uses TRBV7-9 with TRBJ2-5, with D perhaps matching TRBD2 (5 bases). Germline V lookup: CDR1 SEHNR, CDR2 FQNEAQ (reference sequence). The CDR3 is 13 amino acids. Trimming took 5 bases from V and 4 from J, leaving 11 bases between them. CDR3 loop: CASSRTGSETQYF. CDR3 coding DNA: TGTGCCAGCAGCAGGACGGGGTCAGAGACCCAGTACTTC. Using reference TRBV7-9 and TRBJ2-5 for the parts outside the CDR3, the full variable domain is DTGVSQNPRHKITKRGQNVTFRCDPISEHNRLYWYRQTLGQGPEFLTYFQNEAQLEKSRLLSDRFSAERPKGSFSTLEIQRTEQGDSAMYLCASSRTGSETQYFGPGTRLLVL.

Of note for this clonotype: This may come from a read error, since a much larger clone is one base off. The gene calls are TRBV27 and TRBJ2-1; 10 bases match TRBD2. Germline V lookup: CDR1 MNHEY, CDR2 SMNVEV (reference sequence). This CDR3 is built from 14 residues. The junction had 5 bases not matched to a gene; V was cut back by 2 bases and J by 10 bases. The DNA of the CDR3 is TGTGCCAGCAGTTTAGGTAGCGGGAGGAACGAGCAGTTCTTC. It codes for CASSLGSGRNEQFF.

This clonotype was picked up a small number of times. V is TRBV6-1 and J is TRBJ2-1; 14 nucleotides match TRBD2. V shed 6 bases, J shed 6 bases, and the junction held 7 bases outside the gene matches. Germline CDR1 MNHNS, CDR2 SASEGT. The CDR3 totals 16 residues. CDR3 in DNA: TGTGCCAGCAGACGCGGACTAGCGGGAGGAGGCAATGAGCAGTTCTTC. Translating gives CASRRGLAGGGNEQFF.